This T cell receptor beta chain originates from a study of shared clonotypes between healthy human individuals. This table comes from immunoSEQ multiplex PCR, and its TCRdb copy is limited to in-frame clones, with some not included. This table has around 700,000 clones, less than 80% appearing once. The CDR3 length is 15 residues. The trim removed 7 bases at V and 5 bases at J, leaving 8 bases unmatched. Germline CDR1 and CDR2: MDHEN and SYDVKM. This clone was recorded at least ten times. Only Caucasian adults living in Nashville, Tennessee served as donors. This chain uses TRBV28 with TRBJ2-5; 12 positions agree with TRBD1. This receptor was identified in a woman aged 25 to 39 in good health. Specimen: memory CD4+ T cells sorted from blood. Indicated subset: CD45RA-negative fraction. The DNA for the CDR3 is TGTGCCAGCACCGGGACAGGGGGCGCAGGGGAGACCCAGTACTTC. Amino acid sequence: CASTGTGGAGETQYF.